The text below deals with one T cell receptor (beta chain). Its cognate antigen is unknown. Germline V CDR1 and CDR2: MNHNS, SASEGT. Trimming took 6 bases from V and 6 from J, leaving 12 bases between them. This CDR3 is 13 amino acids long. Primers: 60 Vbeta forward and 13 Jbeta reverse. Assay used: immunoSEQ multiplex PCR; TCRdb lists only in-frame clones, some missing. The sample contains about 100,000 clones, around 74% of which appear only once. This sample stems from a study of cytomegalovirus exposure and HLA in healthy donors. Findings and caveats of the study: TCR beta chain V- and J-gene trimming was linked, in a later analysis, to a missense variant in DCLRE1C. Fewer N-insertions than the approximately 680-donor mean were reportedly shown by an Asian-associated ancestry cluster in a later analysis. The study reported that TCR beta sequences accurately predicted HLA-A and HLA-B alleles in most subjects.

What was sequenced was PBMCs. The clonotype comes from a middle-aged woman in good health and CMV-seropositive. The V gene is TRBV6-1, the J gene TRBJ2-1, with D possibly TRBD2 on 5 matching bases. The CDR3 region is CASSRTLVNEQFF. As DNA, the CDR3 is TGTGCCAGCAGCCGGACTCTCGTCAATGAGCAGTTCTTC.